This T cell receptor beta chain was profiled in a study of T cells in localized non-small cell lung cancer. Generated by immunoSEQ multiplex PCR, the TCRdb table keeps only in-frame clones and is missing some. The data contain 1,500 or so clones, around 25% of them singletons. Germline V CDR1 and CDR2: MDHEN, SYDVKM. This CDR3 comprises 15 residues. V lost 7 bases and J lost 1, with 14 bases in between. Concerning this clone itself: Its antigen is not known.

Two independent pathologists confirmed no atypia in lung taken at least 2 cm from tumor. Overall study findings and caveats: Longer overall survival accompanied higher blood T cell density. Peak T cell clonality was found in uninvolved adjacent lung, exceeding tumor. Tumor samples were not multi-region, leaving intratumor heterogeneity unexcluded.

The TCR originated in a man between 40 and 70 years old with stage II squamous cell lung carcinoma. Sequencing was performed on normal lung tissue next to the tumor, taken before any cancer treatment. The chain is built from TRBV28 and TRBJ1-5; D perhaps matches TRBD1 (5 bases). CDR3 residues: CASIRTLESNQPQHF. CDR3 nucleotide sequence: TGTGCCAGCATTCGGACACTAGAAAGCAATCAGCCCCAGCATTTT.